This T cell receptor (beta chain) emerged from a study of identical twins. Whole-study results and caveats: There was an excess of low generation probability in the out-of-frame alpha sequences that twins shared.

Healthy Caucasians provided all donations. This CDR3 spans 16 amino acids. After removal of 5 bases from V and 1 base from J, the junction contained 6 bases not matched to a gene. This clonotype was found many times. What it recognizes is unknown. After template switching added a universal primer site, the resulting cDNA carried unique molecular identifiers. TCRdb passed the 5' RACE reads through MiXCR, listing each CDR3 protein once. The sample shows 550,000 to 800,000 distinct CDR3 sequences, around 7.5% of them seen only once. This sample was shared with a second study, whose subject was yellow fever vaccine responses in identical twins. That study adds: The T cell response to vaccination in identical twins was reportedly partly convergent and partly personalized.

This TCR was recovered from a woman aged 18-29 years in good health. Source material: PBMCs. The V gene is TRBV12-3 or TRBV12-4, the J gene TRBJ2-1; 9 bases are a match to TRBD2. CDR3 nucleotides: TGTGCCAGCAGTCCCCGGACTAGCGTATCCTACAATGAGCAGTTCTTC. Its protein product is CASSPRTSVSYNEQFF.